The 4 T cell receptor beta chains below all came from one sample that was sequenced in a study of T-cell reconstitution after alpha-beta-depleted transplantation in children. The authors prepared the TCRbeta library with unique molecular identifiers. One entry per CDR3 protein, called by TCRdb with MiXCR from the PCR reads. Altogether almost 500,000 distinct CDR3 sequences are present, about 10% being singletons, with the ten largest covering just over 2%. The sequenced sample was PBMCs, obtained before TCRalphabeta/CD19-depleted stem cell transplant. The origin of the receptors is a child aged 2-9 years with inherited bone marrow failure, due to receive a stem cell transplant.

This clonotype was seen a few times. The chain combines TRBV6-2 or TRBV6-3 with TRBJ2-5; 7 nucleotides agree with TRBD1. Germline values: CDR1 MNHEY, CDR2 SVGEGT. This CDR3 is 14 amino acids long. After removal of 5 bases from V and 2 bases from J, the junction contained 5 bases not matched to a gene. Here the CDR3 reads CASSTGAFQETQYF. The CDR3 DNA reads as TGTGCCAGCAGTACAGGGGCTTTTCAAGAGACCCAGTACTTC.

As regards this clonotype: A much larger clone sits a single nucleotide away, making a read error possible. The J gene is TRBJ2-3, the V gene TRBV24-1; D might be TRBD1 (6 bases). V shed 8 bases and J shed 4 bases, with 15 bases lying between them. Germline V lookup: CDR1 KGHDR, CDR2 SFDVKD. The CDR3 contains 14 residues. As DNA, the CDR3 is TGTGCCACCAATCCCGGCAGGGGCTCAGATACGCAGTATTTT. Residues: CATNPGRGSDTQYF.

Many counts were recorded for this clonotype. The rearrangement uses TRBV3-1 and TRBJ2-1, with D tentatively TRBD1 (6 bases). The V end lost 4 bases, the J end lost 5 bases, and 18 bases lay between the germline ends. This CDR3 region has 16 residues. Germline V lookup: CDR1 LGHDT, CDR2 YNNKEL (reference sequence). The CDR3 spells CASSRRGTTLNNEQFF. The CDR3, as DNA: TGTGCCAGCAGCCGAAGGGGGACGACCCTCAACAATGAGCAGTTCTTC.

This clonotype was recorded many times. The chain joins TRBV15 to TRBJ2-3; D possibly corresponds to TRBD2 (6 bases). This CDR3 comprises 15 residues. Trimming removed 3 bases at V and 5 bases at J, with 15 bases between. Germline V CDR1 and CDR2: LNHNV, YYDKDF (reference sequence). The CDR3 nucleotides are TGTGCCACCAGCAGGTCCCCGGGGGTCGGAGATACGCAGTATTTT. Its translation is CATSRSPGVGDTQYF.